These T cell receptor beta chains were read from a single sample in a study of T cells in tuberculosis. Libraries were prepared by immunoSEQ multiplex PCR; TCRdb keeps only in-frame clonotypes and omits some of them. The table records about 59,000 clones, under 90% of them present only once. The sequenced sample consisted of CD1b-GMM tetramer-negative cells sorted from PBMCs. The receptors stem from an adult woman with latent tuberculosis. Both conserved end residues are part of each CDR3. D genes are given only for firm matches. Some rows mark clone size as missing; the rest say once, few, many or name a class of expanded clone.

CDR3 length,V gene,clone size,J gene,D gene,CDR3 protein,CDR3 DNA
13,TRBV19,-,TRBJ2-5,-,CASGGSLAETQYF,TGTGCCAGTGGAGGATCCCTTGCCGAGACCCAGTACTTC
13,TRBV7-3,-,TRBJ1-1,TRBD1,CASRGQEYTEAFF,TGTGCCAGCAGAGGACAGGAGTACACTGAAGCTTTCTTT
13,TRBV30,-,TRBJ2-5,-,CAWSPTGQVTQYF,TGTGCCTGGAGTCCAACAGGGCAGGTGACCCAGTACTTC
17,TRBV19,-,TRBJ2-2,TRBD1,CASSIVKTGGLTGELFF,TGTGCCAGTAGTATAGTTAAGACAGGGGGGTTAACCGGGGAGCTGTTTTTT
14,TRBV4-1,-,TRBJ2-7,-,CASSQQESSYEQYF,TGCGCCAGCAGCCAACAGGAAAGCTCCTACGAGCAGTACTTC
12,TRBV6-1,few,TRBJ2-3,-,CASSGGSDTQYF,TGTGCCAGCAGCGGAGGTTCAGATACGCAGTATTTT
14,TRBV28,-,TRBJ1-4,TRBD1,CASARAGGNEKLFF,TGTGCCAGCGCACGGGCAGGGGGGAATGAAAAACTGTTTTTT
13,TRBV5-5,-,TRBJ1-1,-,CASSQIPDSEAFF,TGTGCCAGCAGCCAAATACCCGACAGTGAAGCTTTCTTT
15,TRBV7-8,-,TRBJ2-7,TRBD2,CASSSIAGGPVEQYF,TGTGCCAGCAGCTCAATAGCGGGAGGGCCGGTGGAGCAGTACTTC
16,TRBV5-1,-,TRBJ2-2,TRBD2,CASSLVTSGSTGELFF,TGCGCCAGCAGCTTAGTTACTAGCGGGAGCACCGGGGAGCTGTTTTTT
14,TRBV2,-,TRBJ1-5,TRBD1,CASRADRERSTQHF,TGTGCCAGCAGGGCGGACAGGGAACGGAGTACCCAGCATTTT
13,TRBV5-5,once,TRBJ2-5,-,CASSSSGDETQYF,-
13,TRBV11-2,-,TRBJ2-3,-,CASSLAGTDTQYF,TGTGCCAGCAGCTTAGCGGGGACAGATACGCAGTATTTT
14,TRBV18,few,TRBJ1-2,TRBD1,CASSPGTGRDGYTF,TGTGCCAGCTCACCTGGGACAGGGAGGGATGGCTACACCTTC
13,TRBV7-9,-,TRBJ1-2,-,CATTSGTPIGYTF,TGTGCCACCACCTCCGGGACTCCGATTGGCTACACCTTC
14,TRBV6-5,-,TRBJ2-5,-,CASSTTDWQETQYF,TGTGCCAGCAGTACGACCGACTGGCAAGAGACCCAGTACTTC
13,TRBV15,-,TRBJ1-2,-,CATSKSRVGGYTF,TGTGCCACCAGTAAATCCAGGGTGGGGGGCTACACCTTC
14,TRBV28,-,TRBJ1-5,-,CASSRTSSNQPQHF,TGTGCCAGCAGTCGGACATCTAGCAATCAGCCCCAGCATTTT
14,TRBV5-5,-,TRBJ2-7,TRBD1,CASSPIQGSYEQYF,TGTGCCAGCAGCCCTATACAGGGGTCCTACGAGCAGTACTTC
14,TRBV2,-,TRBJ2-5,-,CASSGVTGRETQYF,TGTGCCAGCAGTGGGGTTACAGGGAGAGAGACCCAGTACTTC
17,TRBV19,-,TRBJ2-1,TRBD2,CASSIDLASGVYNEQFF,TGTGCCAGTAGTATAGATCTCGCTAGCGGAGTTTACAATGAGCAGTTCTTC
13,TRBV19,few,TRBJ1-1,-,CATRGGGRTEAFF,TGTGCCACCCGGGGGGGAGGGAGAACTGAAGCTTTCTTT
14,TRBV6-6,-,TRBJ1-2,TRBD1,CASSPSILTGSDTF,TGTGCCAGCAGTCCCTCAATCTTGACAGGGTCTGACACCTTC
16,TRBV27,-,TRBJ1-2,TRBD1,CASSPIGPGTVYGYTF,TGTGCCAGCAGCCCTATAGGGCCTGGGACAGTCTATGGCTACACCTTC
15,TRBV6-1,-,TRBJ1-1,-,CASSFSRGGSTEAFF,TGTGCCAGCAGTTTTTCCCGGGGGGGAAGCACTGAAGCTTTCTTT
15,TRBV28,-,TRBJ1-4,-,CASSSGGAQDEKLFF,TGTGCCAGCAGTTCAGGAGGGGCCCAAGATGAAAAACTGTTTTTT
16,TRBV9,-,TRBJ1-2,TRBD1,CASSLGRGQGNYGYTF,TGTGCCAGCAGCTTGGGGAGGGGACAGGGGAACTATGGCTACACCTTC
12,TRBV4-1,-,TRBJ2-7,-,CASSQDLREQYF,TGCGCCAGCAGCCAAGATCTGAGGGAGCAGTACTTC
13,TRBV18,-,TRBJ2-1,-,CASAGGGYNEQFF,TGTGCCAGCGCTGGGGGCGGCTACAATGAGCAGTTCTTC
14,TRBV14,once,TRBJ1-2,TRBD1,CASSQVGGALGYTF,TGTGCCAGCAGCCAAGTAGGGGGCGCATTAGGCTACACCTTC
15,TRBV9,-,TRBJ1-3,-,CASSPGTRGKDTIYF,TGTGCCAGCAGCCCAGGGACACGGGGTAAAGACACCATATATTTT
16,TRBV4-1,medium-sized,TRBJ2-3,TRBD1,CASSENPGQGGDTQYF,TGCGCCAGCAGCGAAAACCCAGGACAGGGAGGCGATACGCAGTATTTT
13,TRBV6-1,once,TRBJ1-1,-,CASSEGRNTEAFF,TGTGCCAGCAGTGAAGGCAGGAACACTGAAGCTTTCTTT
13,TRBV18,few,TRBJ1-4,-,CASSPAGNEKLFF,TGTGCCAGCTCCCCAGCCGGGAATGAAAAACTGTTTTTT
15,TRBV6-1,-,TRBJ2-3,TRBD2,CASSVQGGGPDTQYF,TGTGCCAGCAGTGTCCAGGGCGGGGGACCAGATACGCAGTATTTT
15,TRBV6-1,-,TRBJ1-5,-,CASSTQGSGNQPQHF,TGTGCCAGCAGTACACAGGGAAGTGGCAATCAGCCCCAGCATTTT
17,TRBV11-1,few,TRBJ2-3,TRBD2,CASSLVLAGSGTDTQYF,TGTGCCAGCAGCTTAGTCCTAGCGGGGAGTGGCACAGATACGCAGTATTTT
14,TRBV29-1,-,TRBJ2-7,TRBD1,CSVSQQGGAYEQYF,TGCAGCGTTTCCCAACAGGGGGGCGCGTACGAGCAGTACTTC